The rows below give T cell receptor beta chains drawn from one sample of a study of T cell clones after liver transplantation. Produced via immunoSEQ multiplex PCR; TCRdb's table is partial and in-frame only. In the table there are about 70,000 clones, over 70% of which are singletons. The specimen was CD4+ T cells from blood, collected 12 months after liver transplant. These receptor sequences come from a human patient who received a liver transplant. Some T cells may trace back to the graft donor. Each CDR3 is given with its conserved first and last residue. D genes are given only for firm matches.

D: TRBD2; J: TRBJ2-2; V: TRBV25-1; DNA: TGTGCCAGCAGTGCCTTGACTAGCGGGGTGAGGGTAGGGGAGCTGTTTTTT; CDR3: CASSALTSGVRVGELFF
D: NA; J: TRBJ2-5; V: TRBV5-1; DNA: TGCGCCAACAGCTTGGTGGCGACCCAAGAGACCCAGTACTTC; CDR3: CANSLVATQETQYF
D: NA; J: TRBJ1-5; V: TRBV28; DNA: TGTGCCAGCAGTTTGAGGACATACTATAGCAATCAGCCCCAGCATTTT; CDR3: CASSLRTYYSNQPQHF
D: NA; J: TRBJ1-5; V: TRBV2; DNA: TGTGCCAGCAGTGTCGAGGCAGATCAGCCCCAGCATTTT; CDR3: CASSVEADQPQHF
D: NA; J: TRBJ2-7; V: TRBV27; DNA: TGTGCCAGCAGCCGGCTAGGGCGGATCCACGAGCAGTACTTC; CDR3: CASSRLGRIHEQYF
D: NA; J: TRBJ1-2; V: TRBV6-6; DNA: TGTGCCAGCAGTTACCCGCCCGGGTGGGGATATGGCTACACCTTC; CDR3: CASSYPPGWGYGYTF
D: TRBD1; J: TRBJ2-5; V: TRBV18; DNA: TGTGCCAGCTCACCCGGCGGGACAGGGGGCCGGGAGACCCAGTACTTC; CDR3: CASSPGGTGGRETQYF
D: NA; J: TRBJ1-1; V: TRBV2; DNA: TGTGCCAGCTCGGAATGGGGGCGAGGCACTGAAGCTTTCTTT; CDR3: CASSEWGRGTEAFF
D: NA; J: TRBJ1-5; V: TRBV5-1; DNA: TGCGCCAGCAGCCCCCTTGGGCCCTATAGCAATCAGCCCCAGCATTTT; CDR3: CASSPLGPYSNQPQHF
D: NA; J: TRBJ1-4; V: TRBV10-2; DNA: TGCGCCAGCAGTGAGTCTGGGCGGATGAGGGAAAAACTGTTTTTT; CDR3: CASSESGRMREKLFF
D: NA; J: TRBJ2-3; V: TRBV6-5; DNA: TGTGCCAGCAGTTACTCCGGGGGCGGAACAGATACGCAGTATTTT; CDR3: CASSYSGGGTDTQYF